These 18 T cell receptor beta chains were sequenced from one sample in a study of response to subunit inactivated influenza vaccine listed by TCRdb under 2018. The method was RT-PCR. This sample was sequenced with an Illumina HiSeq 2500. Clones were called with MiXCR by TCRdb after fastp trimmed the public reads at Q25, and only in-frame beta chains were retained. Every CDR3 protein is listed once, alongside the most common genes and DNA of its rows. For this sample the table gives fewer than 600,000 distinct CDR3 sequences, of which less than 7.5% were detected only once. Around 14% of the sample is taken by the ten largest. The sample in question was PBMCs from blood, obtained around 2 years after vaccination. All receptors come from a man aged 50 to 69 who received an inactivated influenza vaccine. Donor details come from another sample of the same person, matched by shared clones.

This clonotype appeared many times. This sequence joins TRBV7-6 and TRBJ2-1; 14 positions agree with TRBD2. The germline CDR1 and CDR2 sequences are SGHVS and FNYEAQ. V trimming: 4 bases; J trimming: 8 bases; junction bases outside the gene matches: 7. The CDR3 covers 16 residues. In DNA, the CDR3 is TGTGCCAGCAGCTCCCAACGGGGACTAGCGGGAGATGAGCAGTTCTTC. Amino acid sequence: CASSSQRGLAGDEQFF.

The gene calls are TRBV7-6 and TRBJ2-1, with 10 positions matching TRBD2. J lost 9 bases, V lost 1 base, and 6 bases had no gene match. Germline lookup yields CDR1 SGHVS and CDR2 FNYEAQ. CDR3 size: 15 residues. Here the CDR3 reads CASSLERGGGGEQFF. CDR3 nucleotide sequence: TGTGCCAGCAGCTTAGAGCGGGGGGGCGGTGGTGAGCAGTTCTTC.

The chain links TRBV4-3 to TRBJ2-7; TRBD2 is a possible D gene (6 bases). Germline loops: CDR1 LGHNA, CDR2 YSLEER. CDR3 length: 13 residues. Trimming stripped 11 bases from V and 3 bases from J, with 17 bases between. The chain's CDR3 is CAQKVRERYEQYF. In nucleotides, the CDR3 is TGCGCCCAGAAAGTACGGGAGCGCTACGAGCAGTACTTC.

This clonotype was counted at least ten times. The chain employs TRBV28 and TRBJ2-2; the D gene is possibly TRBD2 (5 bases). This CDR3 contains 12 residues. Germline loops: CDR1 MDHEN, CDR2 SYDVKM. V was pared by 7 bases and J by 7 bases, with 10 bases between. CDR3 protein: CASNLGVGELFF. The CDR3 DNA is TGTGCCAGCAACCTGGGAGTCGGGGAGCTGTTTTTT.

V gene TRBV12-3 or TRBV12-4 combines with J gene TRBJ2-7; TRBD1 aligns across 8 bases. The CDR3 has 15 amino acids. After removal of 7 bases from V and 3 bases from J, the junction contained 11 bases not matched to a gene. In DNA form, the CDR3 reads TGTGCCAGCACCATAGGACAGGGCGGAGGCTACGAGCAGTACTTC. Translation: CASTIGQGGGYEQYF.

The rearrangement uses TRBV27 and TRBJ2-7; D might be TRBD1 (6 bases). Trimming shortened V by 6 bases and J by 0 bases, and 12 bases separated the two germline ends. The CDR3 runs 14 residues. From germline, CDR1 is MNHEY and CDR2 SMNVEV (reference sequence). Here the CDR3 reads CASRTLDSSYEQYF. The CDR3 coding sequence is TGTGCCAGCAGGACACTGGACAGCTCCTACGAGCAGTACTTC.

The rearrangement uses TRBV5-1 and TRBJ2-5; 10 bases are a match to TRBD2. The CDR3 covers 17 residues. V trimming: 6 bases; J trimming: 1 base; junction bases outside the gene matches: 12. The V gene's germline CDR1 is SGHRS and CDR2 YFSETQ. The CDR3: CASTPAGGGRIQETQYF. In nucleotides, the CDR3 is TGCGCCAGCACGCCAGCGGGAGGGGGCAGAATCCAAGAGACCCAGTACTTC.

There are a few counts of this clonotype. This rearrangement joins TRBV20-1 to TRBJ1-5; 7 bases map to TRBD1. Unmatched junction bases numbered 5, after V lost 3 bases and J lost 3 bases. Germline V CDR1 and CDR2: DFQATT, SNEGSKA (reference sequence). CDR3 size: 14 residues. The CDR3 loop is CSASRGYYNQPQHF. CDR3 bases: TGCAGTGCTAGCAGGGGGTATTACAATCAGCCCCAGCATTTT.

This clonotype was detected only a few times. The chain carries TRBV2 and TRBJ1-5; a possible D gene is TRBD1 (6 bases). CDR3 size: 13 residues. Germline values: CDR1 SNHLY, CDR2 FYNNEI. The CDR3 DNA reads as TGTGCAACCCACAGGGATGGCAATCAGCCCCAGCATTTT. Translating gives CATHRDGNQPQHF.

J is TRBJ2-1 and V is TRBV14; 7 nucleotides match TRBD1. Germline assignment: CDR1 SGHDN and CDR2 FVKESK. The V and J ends lost 3 bases and 9 bases, in that order; junction bases with no gene match: 11. CDR3 length: 15 residues. CDR3: CASSHEPTGPREQFF. The CDR3 coding sequence is TGTGCCAGCAGCCATGAACCGACAGGGCCCCGTGAGCAGTTCTTC.

This clonotype was picked up many times. The J gene is TRBJ1-2, the V gene TRBV10-2; 7 nucleotides agree with TRBD1. The CDR3 runs to 18 residues. V was clipped by 7 bases and J by 3 bases; unmatched bases: 20. CDR1 is WSHSY and CDR2 is SAAADI in the germline V gene. CDR3 nucleotides: TGCGCCAGCACCGAAAGTCAGGGACAGACAGGCCGGGACTATGGCTACACCTTC. Translated, it gives CASTESQGQTGRDYGYTF.

This rearrangement joins TRBV18 to TRBJ2-7; D is perhaps TRBD2 (7 bases). Germline assignment: CDR1 KGHSH and CDR2 LQKENI. CDR3 length: 14 residues. Trimming took 6 bases from V and 12 from J, leaving 24 bases between them. This chain's CDR3 is CASSPPTKGGVRYF. In DNA form, the CDR3 reads TGTGCCAGCTCCCCGCCGACAAAAGGGGGGGTTCGGTACTTC.

The V call is TRBV20-1, the J call TRBJ1-5; D remains unclear. V shed 4 bases and J shed 3 bases, with 13 bases lying between them. The CDR3 has 14 residues. Germline lookup yields CDR1 DFQATT and CDR2 SNEGSKA (reference sequence). The CDR3 is CSAISQELNQPQHF. The DNA for the CDR3 is TGCAGTGCTATCAGCCAGGAACTCAATCAGCCCCAGCATTTT.

V usage is TRBV12-3 or TRBV12-4 and J usage is TRBJ2-1; 8 nucleotides line up with TRBD2. This CDR3 is built from 14 residues. V shed 6 bases, J shed 8 bases, and the junction held 9 bases outside the gene matches. The CDR3 loop is CASRRYGGADEQFF. CDR3 in DNA: TGTGCCAGCAGACGGTACGGGGGGGCCGATGAGCAGTTCTTC.

The V and J genes are TRBV3-1 and TRBJ1-1; 7 bases are a match to TRBD1. CDR1 is LGHDT, CDR2 YNNKEL, per germline (reference sequence). V lost 4 bases and J lost 1; bases outside the gene matches: 9. This CDR3 region has 16 residues. Here the CDR3 DNA reads TGTGCCAGCAGCCCGTCCGGACAGGCGGCGAACACTGAAGCTTTCTTT. Translating it yields CASSPSGQAANTEAFF.

The CDR3 nucleotides read TGCGCCAGCAGCTTGGGGGATTTCCGGACCCTAGCCAAAAACATTCAGTACTTC. Protein sequence: CASSLGDFRTLAKNIQYF. The chain links TRBV5-1 to TRBJ2-4; no firm D call. CDR1 SGHRS and CDR2 YFSETQ come from the germline V gene. The CDR3 contains 18 residues. V was trimmed by 0 bases and J by 0 bases, leaving 16 bases between them.

This clonotype occurred a few times. The V call is TRBV29-1, the J call TRBJ2-7; D might be TRBD1 (6 bases). The V gene's germline CDR1 is SQVTM and CDR2 ANQGSEA. CDR3 length: 15 residues. The V gene lost 0 bases and the J gene lost 2 bases, with 14 bases spanning the gap. As DNA, the CDR3 is TGCAGCGTTGAAGATGGGCAGGGGCCCACCTACGAGCAGTACTTC. Translating gives CSVEDGQGPTYEQYF.

This sequence joins TRBV5-6 and TRBJ1-2; 9 bases line up with TRBD1. CDR3 length: 16 residues. The V segment lost 3 bases and the J segment 8 bases; nucleotides outside the gene matches: 14. Germline CDR1 and CDR2: SGHDT and YYEEEE. This CDR3 reads CASSYDPGQGGEGYTF. CDR3 sequence (DNA): TGTGCCAGCAGCTATGATCCGGGACAGGGAGGTGAGGGCTACACCTTC.